The 21 T cell receptor beta chains listed next were all sequenced from one sample in a study of blood T cell repertoires in COVID-19. Repertoires were generated with immunoSEQ multiplex PCR, while TCRdb's copy carries only in-frame clones and drops some. Of 230,000 or so clones in the sample, 80% to 85% are singletons; the top ten hold 15% to 20%. Sequenced sample: peripheral blood. Receptors were obtained from a man aged 30 to 45 with active or convalescent COVID-19.

This chain links TRBV5-1 with TRBJ1-2; maybe TRBD1 (5 bases). Germline V gene data show CDR1 as SGHRS and CDR2 as YFSETQ. V lost 0 bases and J lost 6, with 12 bases in between. This CDR3 spans 14 amino acids. CDR3 protein: CASSLEGMGHGYTF. The CDR3 DNA sequence: TGCGCCAGCAGCTTGGAGGGGATGGGTCATGGCTACACCTTC.

The chain has TRBV7-2 and TRBJ2-5; TRBD2 aligns across 14 bases. The CDR3 has 14 amino acids. The germline gives CDR1 SGHTA, CDR2 FQGNSA. Trimming at V came to 5 bases and at J to 14 bases, leaving 10 bases not matched to a gene. CDR3 nucleotide sequence: TGTGCCAGCAGCCTGGGACTAGCGGGGGTCCAACCTTACTTC. Amino acids: CASSLGLAGVQPYF.

This clone was recorded once. The chain carries TRBV24-1 and TRBJ2-3; 7 bases are a match to TRBD2. The CDR3 consists of 16 residues. J gave up 6 bases and V 12 bases, and 20 bases lay outside the gene matches. The germline V gene encodes CDR1 KGHDR and CDR2 SFDVKD. The CDR3 coding sequence is TGTGCCCCCCCGGGGCAAAGAGCGGGATTGTCCGATACGCAGTATTTT. It translates to CAPPGQRAGLSDTQYF.

The gene calls are TRBV5-8 and TRBJ2-1; D is undetermined. The CDR3 has 14 residues. Germline-derived CDR1 and CDR2 are SGHTS and YDEGEE. V was cut by 4 bases and J by 5 bases, with 13 bases left in between. The CDR3 is CASSPTPVHNEQFF. The CDR3 DNA reads TGTGCCAGCAGCCCAACCCCGGTGCACAATGAGCAGTTCTTC.

The chain is built from TRBV7-9 and TRBJ2-3; TRBD2 is a possible D gene (6 bases). V was shortened by 1 base and J by 3 bases, with 23 bases between the two germline ends. This CDR3 region has 19 residues. The germline V gene has CDR1 SEHNR and CDR2 FQNEAQ (reference sequence). DNA of the CDR3: TGTGCCAGCAGCTTAGAATTGTTAGGAGGGTGGGGGAAGACAGATACGCAGTATTTT. Residues: CASSLELLGGWGKTDTQYF.

The CDR3 bases are TGCGCCAGCAGCCAAGACAGGGGTATGGCTGGCTACACCTTC. Its translation: CASSQDRGMAGYTF. The chain joins TRBV4-1 to TRBJ1-2, with a tentative D call TRBD1 (6 bases). Germline CDR1 MGHRA, CDR2 YSYEKL. This CDR3 is built from 14 residues. The germline V and J ends were trimmed by 0 bases and 7 bases, with 12 bases remaining between them.

This chain links TRBV7-8 with TRBJ2-7; the match to TRBD1 covers 9 bases. The CDR3 loop spans 16 amino acids. CDR1 and CDR2 (germline): SGHVS, FQNEAQ. V was pared by 2 bases and J by 3 bases, with 8 bases of the junction left unmatched. The CDR3 DNA reads TGTGCCAGCAGCTTACTCTCGGGACAGGGATACTACGAGCAGTACTTC. Its translation: CASSLLSGQGYYEQYF.

The chain joins TRBV6-6 to TRBJ2-7, with 12 bases matching TRBD2. CDR3 size: 13 residues. V shed 0 bases and J 9 bases; nucleotides not matched to a gene: 0. CDR1 and CDR2 (germline): MNHNY, SVGAGI (reference sequence). The chain's CDR3 is CASSYSTSGRQYF. The CDR3 DNA follows: TGTGCCAGCAGTTACTCGACTAGCGGGAGGCAGTACTTC.

The rearrangement links TRBV6-5 to TRBJ1-4, with D hard to call. Germline CDR1 reads MNHEY; CDR2 reads SVGAGI. The germline V and J ends were trimmed by 6 bases and 0 bases, with 11 bases remaining between them. The CDR3 is 15 amino acids. CDR3 in DNA: TGTGCCAGCAGGAGGATTTCGTCAACTAATGAAAAACTGTTTTTT. Amino acids: CASRRISSTNEKLFF.

The chain is built from TRBV6-6 and TRBJ2-3; 9 bases are shared with TRBD1. V lost 5 bases, J lost 0 bases, and 9 bases stayed unmatched. CDR3 length: 17 residues. Germline CDR1 MNHNY, CDR2 SVGAGI (reference sequence). CDR3 sequence (DNA): TGTGCCAGCAGTCGACCTACAGGGGGCTTAAGCACAGATACGCAGTATTTT. It translates to CASSRPTGGLSTDTQYF.

This clone has more than one count but fewer than ten. The chain links TRBV6-6 to TRBJ2-3; 7 nucleotides agree with TRBD2. The CDR3 spans 17 residues. Trimming at V came to 5 bases and at J to 1 base, leaving 12 bases not matched to a gene. Looked up from germline, CDR1 is MNHNY and CDR2 is SVGAGI (reference sequence). The CDR3 reads CASSLGWASGGTDTQYF. CDR3 bases: TGTGCCAGCAGTCTGGGGTGGGCTAGCGGAGGCACAGATACGCAGTATTTT.

The rearrangement joins TRBV11-2 to TRBJ1-2, with 8 positions matching TRBD1. The J segment lost 4 bases and the V segment lost 5 bases, leaving 9 bases of the junction unmatched. The CDR3 totals 15 residues. Germline V lookup: CDR1 SGHAT, CDR2 FQNNGV. The CDR3 nucleotides read TGTGCCAGCAGCGTAAGTCCCGGGACAGGCTATGGCTACACCTTC. It translates to CASSVSPGTGYGYTF.

This rearrangement joins TRBV2 to TRBJ2-5; tentatively, D is TRBD1 (6 bases). In germline, CDR1 is SNHLY, CDR2 FYNNEI. This CDR3 comprises 14 residues. V was pared by 6 bases and J by 1 base, with 12 bases between. For the CDR3, the DNA is TGTGCCAGCAGGGAAACAGGGTTCCAAGAGACCCAGTACTTC. Translation gives CASRETGFQETQYF.

V and J are TRBV6-5 and TRBJ2-7; TRBD1 agrees at 10 bases. Losses at the gene ends were 7 bases for V and 4 bases for J; bases not matched to a gene: 4. CDR1 is MNHEY, CDR2 SVGAGI, per germline. This CDR3 region has 13 residues. CDR3: CASKRTGGYEQYF. CDR3 bases: TGTGCCAGCAAAAGGACAGGGGGTTACGAGCAGTACTTC.

The rearrangement links TRBV24-1 to TRBJ1-2; 7 bases map to TRBD1. Trimming removed 9 bases from V and 7 bases from J; junction bases left unmatched: 7. The CDR3 loop spans 12 amino acids. Germline CDR1 is KGHDR and CDR2 is SFDVKD. The CDR3 region is CATGDSFSGYTF. The CDR3 DNA sequence: TGTGCCACCGGGGACAGCTTTTCTGGCTACACCTTC.

The genes are TRBV15 and TRBJ2-7; TRBD2 matches at 9 bases. Trimming cost V 0 bases and J 6 bases; bases outside gene matches: 18. CDR3 length equals 19 residues. Germline CDR1 reads LNHNV; CDR2 reads YYDKDF (reference sequence). CDR3 loop: CATSRERYLRGASGTEQYF. CDR3 coding DNA: TGTGCCACCAGCAGAGAGCGTTACTTGAGAGGGGCTAGCGGGACCGAGCAGTACTTC.

The chain has TRBV19 and TRBJ2-7; 9 bases are shared with TRBD1. The CDR3 runs 14 residues. V was pared by 5 bases and J by 3 bases, with 5 bases of the junction left unmatched. CDR1 and CDR2 from the germline V gene are LNHDA and SQIVND (reference sequence). CDR3 in DNA: TGTGCCAGTAGTTACGGACAGGGGCACTACGAGCAGTACTTC. Residues: CASSYGQGHYEQYF.

The chain recombines TRBV6-5 with TRBJ2-1; 10 nucleotides match TRBD2. After removal of 1 base from V and 5 bases from J, the junction contained 2 bases not matched to a gene. In germline, CDR1 is MNHEY, CDR2 SVGAGI. There are 15 residues in the CDR3. CDR3 bases: TGTGCCAGCAGTTACTTAGCGGGGGGACACAATGAGCAGTTCTTC. Its protein is CASSYLAGGHNEQFF.

This chain joins TRBV7-2 and TRBJ1-2; tentatively, D is TRBD1 (5 bases). With 3 bases removed from V and 4 bases from J, the gap between germline ends came to 9 bases. The CDR3 totals 13 residues. Germline V CDR1 and CDR2: SGHTA, FQGNSA. The CDR3 here is CASSFQGTYGYTF. The CDR3 bases are TGTGCCAGCAGCTTCCAGGGTACCTATGGCTACACCTTC.

CDR3 sequence reads: CASTHEPYYGYTF. Here the CDR3 DNA reads TGTGCCAGCACTCACGAGCCTTACTATGGCTACACCTTC. The chain links TRBV12-3 or TRBV12-4 to TRBJ1-2; D uncertain. V dropped 7 bases and J dropped 3 bases, with 12 bases sitting between them. This CDR3 is 13 amino acids long.

The rearrangement uses TRBV30 and TRBJ2-1, with 7 bases that match TRBD2. This CDR3 is 14 amino acids long. The ends lost 3 bases at V and 0 bases at J; junction bases unmatched: 2. Germline V gives CDR1 GTSNPN, CDR2 SVGIG (reference sequence). For the CDR3, the DNA is TGTGCCTGGAGGGGGGACTACTCCTACAATGAGCAGTTCTTC. Protein: CAWRGDYSYNEQFF.